This TCR beta chain was sequenced during a study of blood T cells in healthy people across ages. Overall study results and limits: Both naive CD4+ cell counts and diversity were greater in long-lived donors than in aged donors. Diversity estimated from one million T cells was considered an underestimate.

This clonotype came up a few times. Its specificity is unknown. Combining a sample-barcoded 5' primer with a J-beta primer mix, a second PCR ran for roughly 7 to 11 cycles. Every single cDNA molecule received a tag from a template-switch adaptor with 12 random nucleotides. TCRdb used MiXCR to reprocess the 5' RACE reads, holding one entry per CDR3 protein. The data contain some 900,000 distinct CDR3 sequences, under 50% of them seen just once; the ten biggest clones take up roughly 12%. Each sample used at least 7 million PBMCs. This CDR3 is 15 amino acids long. Trimming left V 5 bases short and J 0 bases short, with 11 bases between. CDR1 SGHTA and CDR2 FQGNSA come from the germline V gene.

The source is a man aged 25 to 40 in good health. The gene calls are TRBV7-2 and TRBJ1-3, with no clear D. Sequencing was done on a sample of blood. DNA for the CDR3: TGTGCCAGCAGCCGGGAGGTTAGCTCTGGAAACACCATATATTTT. Its translation: CASSREVSSGNTIYF.